Detailed here is one T cell receptor (beta chain). Trimming stripped 3 bases from V and 9 bases from J, with 13 bases between. The CDR3 consists of 12 residues. CDR1 and CDR2 from the germline V gene are DFQATT and SNEGSKA (reference sequence). This sample was included in a study of control samples from healthy donors and cancer patients. Using immunoSEQ multiplex PCR, the repertoire was profiled, and TCRdb retains in-frame clones only, with some absent. The top ten hold roughly 3.2% of the sample, which has about 130,000 clones, nearly 90% seen once. This sequence originates from a man aged 45-65 years in good health. V usage is TRBV20-1 and J usage is TRBJ2-3, with D hard to call. Specimen: blood. Written as DNA, the CDR3 is TGCAGTGCTAGTATGCCTGATCACACGCAGTATTTT. Its protein product is CSASMPDHTQYF.